One and the same sample provided the 13 T cell receptor beta chains below, sequenced in a study of T-cell reconstitution after alpha-beta-depleted transplantation in children. Molecular barcoding with unique molecular identifiers was used for the TCRbeta library. TCRdb analysed the PCR reads with MiXCR anew, one entry per CDR3 protein. The repertoire holds approximately 980,000 distinct CDR3 sequences, roughly 29% seen once, with about 28% in the top ten. The material sequenced was PBMCs, mostly from graft donor cells, taken 360 days after TCRalphabeta/CD19-depleted stem cell transplant. The source of these receptors is a boy younger than two who had a stem cell transplant for SCID, so the T cells may come from the graft donor.

The chain combines TRBV5-1 with TRBJ2-7; 8 bases agree with TRBD2. The germline V gene encodes CDR1 SGHRS and CDR2 YFSETQ. The CDR3 is 15 residues long. Trimming took 5 bases from V and 0 from J; bases not matched to a gene: 7. CDR3 in amino acids: CASSERGLPSYEQYF. The CDR3 DNA reads as TGCGCCAGCAGTGAGCGGGGGCTCCCCTCCTACGAGCAGTACTTC.

J is TRBJ2-1 and V is TRBV7-2; D gene unclear. Trimming left V 7 bases short and J 12 bases short, with 19 bases between. Germline lookup yields CDR1 SGHTA and CDR2 FQGNSA. The CDR3 consists of 13 residues. The CDR3: CASTQGASLVQFF. The CDR3 DNA reads TGTGCCAGCACCCAAGGTGCCTCTTTAGTGCAGTTCTTC.

The chain uses TRBV6-1 and TRBJ1-5; tentatively, D is TRBD1 (6 bases). This CDR3 is built from 18 residues. Trimming shortened V by 5 bases and J by 2 bases, and 22 bases separated the two germline ends. From germline, CDR1 is MNHNS and CDR2 SASEGT. The CDR3 DNA is TGTGCCAGCAGTCGCGCGGGGGGGCCGGCTTCAGGCAATCAGCCCCAGCATTTT. Its translation is CASSRAGGPASGNQPQHF.

This clonotype was found once. The rearrangement uses TRBV7-3 and TRBJ2-3; 11 bases are a match to TRBD2. The CDR3 runs to 17 residues. J was trimmed by 10 bases and V by 5 bases; bases with no gene match: 17. Germline V gene data show CDR1 as SGHTA and CDR2 as FQGTGA. The CDR3 loop is CASSNQSIAGGRVSQYF. DNA of the CDR3: TGTGCCAGCAGCAACCAAAGCATAGCGGGGGGGCGGGTCTCGCAGTATTTT.

This sequence joins TRBV5-6 and TRBJ2-7; either TRBD1 or TRBD2 may supply D (5 bases each). The V gene's germline CDR1 is SGHDT and CDR2 YYEEEE. V shed 3 bases and J shed 6 bases, with 16 bases lying between them. The CDR3 loop spans 14 amino acids. CDR3 loop: CASSSVSFGAEQYF. DNA of the CDR3: TGTGCCAGCAGCTCCGTGAGTTTCGGGGCCGAGCAGTACTTC.

The chain carries TRBV29-1 and TRBJ2-1, with unresolved D. The germline V and J ends were trimmed by 4 bases and 0 bases, with 7 bases remaining between them. Per germline, CDR1 SQVTM and CDR2 ANQGSEA. The CDR3 covers 13 residues. The CDR3 region is CSVGLVSYNEQFF. The CDR3 DNA follows: TGCAGCGTTGGCCTAGTCTCCTACAATGAGCAGTTCTTC.

The chain uses TRBV9 and TRBJ2-1; TRBD2 agrees at 8 bases. There are 17 residues in the CDR3. Germline loops: CDR1 SGDLS, CDR2 YYNGEE. Trimming took 1 base from V and 6 from J; bases not matched to a gene: 12. The CDR3: CASSVYPGTRGTNEQFF. The CDR3 coding sequence is TGTGCCAGCAGCGTATATCCCGGGACTAGGGGGACCAATGAGCAGTTCTTC. The variable domain in full, with the rest retrieved from reference TRBV9 and TRBJ2-1, is DSGVTQTPKHLITATGQRVTLRCSPRSGDLSVYWYQQSLDQGLQFLIQYYNGEERAKGNILERFSAQQFPDLHSELNLSSLELGDSALYFCASSVYPGTRGTNEQFFGPGTRLTVL.

The V call is TRBV6-5, the J call TRBJ1-6; D gene ambiguous. Looked up from germline, CDR1 is MNHEY and CDR2 is SVGAGI. The CDR3 spans 16 residues. V lost 2 bases, J lost 2 bases, and 10 bases lay in between. CDR3 residues: CASSYVRVTYNSPLHF. In nucleotides, the CDR3 is TGTGCCAGCAGTTACGTCCGGGTAACCTATAATTCACCCCTCCACTTT.

V gene TRBV12-3 or TRBV12-4 combines with J gene TRBJ2-1; weak D call: TRBD1 (6 bases). The CDR3 is made up of 16 amino acids. Trimming stripped 3 bases from V and 6 bases from J, with 18 bases between. The CDR3 sequence: CASSLGLRTVINEQFF. The CDR3 nucleotides are TGTGCCAGCAGTTTGGGGCTCCGGACAGTCATCAATGAGCAGTTCTTC.

This clonotype was observed a handful of times. J is TRBJ2-3 and V is TRBV5-1, with a tentative D call TRBD1 (6 bases). V lost 3 bases to trimming and J lost 0 bases, with 14 bases between them. CDR1 and CDR2 (germline): SGHRS, YFSETQ. This CDR3 region has 16 residues. CDR3 residues: CASSSIGTPSTDTQYF. As DNA, the CDR3 is TGCGCCAGCAGCTCCATTGGGACACCTAGCACAGATACGCAGTATTTT.

This clonotype was seen more than once but under ten times. This rearrangement joins TRBV29-1 to TRBJ2-7; either TRBD1 or TRBD2 may supply D (5 bases each). The CDR3 runs to 13 residues. Germline V CDR1 and CDR2: SQVTM, ANQGSEA. Trimming cost V 5 bases and J 7 bases, with 18 bases left between them. The DNA for the CDR3 is TGCAGCGTTCTCATGACGGGTGGGGGTGAGCAGTACTTC. Its translation is CSVLMTGGGEQYF.

The chain is built from TRBV5-6 and TRBJ1-2; D is uncertain. CDR3 length: 14 amino acids. CDR1 SGHDT and CDR2 YYEEEE come from the germline V gene. Deletions cut 1 base from V and 4 bases from J, with 11 bases between. Here the CDR3 reads CASSLRGSGYGYTF. The DNA for the CDR3 is TGTGCCAGCAGCTTGAGAGGGAGTGGCTATGGCTACACCTTC.

Only a few counts were recorded for this clonotype. CDR3 bases: TGTGCCAGCACCCGGGCGTCACTAGCGGGTAAAGAGACCCAGTACTTC. It is translated as CASTRASLAGKETQYF. V gene TRBV27 combines with J gene TRBJ2-5; the match to TRBD2 covers 9 bases. The V gene's germline CDR1 is MNHEY and CDR2 SMNVEV (reference sequence). This CDR3 has 16 amino acids. With 7 bases clipped from V and 3 bases from J, the junction kept 12 bases outside the gene matches.